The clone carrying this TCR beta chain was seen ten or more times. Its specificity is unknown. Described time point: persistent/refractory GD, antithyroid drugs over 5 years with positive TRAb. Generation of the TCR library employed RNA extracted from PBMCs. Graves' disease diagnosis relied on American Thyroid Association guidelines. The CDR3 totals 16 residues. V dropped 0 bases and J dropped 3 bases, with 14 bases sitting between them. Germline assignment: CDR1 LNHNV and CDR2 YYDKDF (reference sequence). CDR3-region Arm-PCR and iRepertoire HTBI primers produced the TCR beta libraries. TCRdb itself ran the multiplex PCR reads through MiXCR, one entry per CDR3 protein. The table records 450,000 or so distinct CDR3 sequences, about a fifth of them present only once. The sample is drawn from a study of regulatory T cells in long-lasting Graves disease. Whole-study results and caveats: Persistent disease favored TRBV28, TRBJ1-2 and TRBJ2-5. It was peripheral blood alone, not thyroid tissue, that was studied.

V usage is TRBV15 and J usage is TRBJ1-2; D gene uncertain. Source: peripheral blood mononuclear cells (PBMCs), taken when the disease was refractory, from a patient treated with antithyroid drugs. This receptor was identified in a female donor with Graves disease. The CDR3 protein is CATSRDFGQRHYGYTF. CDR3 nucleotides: TGTGCCACCAGCAGAGATTTTGGTCAACGGCACTATGGCTACACCTTC.